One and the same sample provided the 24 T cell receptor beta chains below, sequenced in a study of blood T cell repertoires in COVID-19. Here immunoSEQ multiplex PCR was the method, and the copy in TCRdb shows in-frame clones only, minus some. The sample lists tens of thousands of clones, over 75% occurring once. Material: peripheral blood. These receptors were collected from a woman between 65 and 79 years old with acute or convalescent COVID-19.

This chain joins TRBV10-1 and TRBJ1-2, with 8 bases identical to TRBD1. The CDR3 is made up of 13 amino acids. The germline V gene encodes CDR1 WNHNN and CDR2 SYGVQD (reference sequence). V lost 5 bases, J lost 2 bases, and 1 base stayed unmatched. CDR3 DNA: TGCGCCAGCAGTCGGGACAGGAACTATGGCTACACCTTC. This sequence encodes CASSRDRNYGYTF.

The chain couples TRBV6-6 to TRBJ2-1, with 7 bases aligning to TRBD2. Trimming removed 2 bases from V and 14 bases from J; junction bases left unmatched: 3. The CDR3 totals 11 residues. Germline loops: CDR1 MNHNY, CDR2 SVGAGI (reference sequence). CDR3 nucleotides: TGTGCCAGCAGTTACGCGGGAGCAGAGTTCTTC. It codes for CASSYAGAEFF.

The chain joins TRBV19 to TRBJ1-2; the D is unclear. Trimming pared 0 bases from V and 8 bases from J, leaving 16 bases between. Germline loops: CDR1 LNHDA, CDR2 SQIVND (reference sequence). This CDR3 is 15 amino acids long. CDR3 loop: CASSIDRSQSGGYTF. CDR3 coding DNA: TGTGCCAGTAGTATAGATCGGTCCCAGTCGGGGGGCTACACCTTC.

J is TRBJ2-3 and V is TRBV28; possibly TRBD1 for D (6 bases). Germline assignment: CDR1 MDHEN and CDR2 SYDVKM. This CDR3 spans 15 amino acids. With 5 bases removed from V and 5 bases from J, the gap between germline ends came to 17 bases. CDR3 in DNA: TGTGCCAGCAGTCTACCCGGGACAATAGGAGATACGCAGTATTTT. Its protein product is CASSLPGTIGDTQYF.

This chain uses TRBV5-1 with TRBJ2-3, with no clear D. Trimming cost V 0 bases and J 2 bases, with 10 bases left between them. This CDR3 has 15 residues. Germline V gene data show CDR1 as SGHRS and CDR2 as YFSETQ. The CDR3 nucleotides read TGCGCCAGCAGCTTGGCGGTTAAATACACAGATACGCAGTATTTT. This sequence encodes CASSLAVKYTDTQYF.

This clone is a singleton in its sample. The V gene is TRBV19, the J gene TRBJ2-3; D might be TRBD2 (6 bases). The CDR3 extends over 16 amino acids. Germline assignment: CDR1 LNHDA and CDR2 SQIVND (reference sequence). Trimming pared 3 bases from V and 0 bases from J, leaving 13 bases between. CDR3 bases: TGTGCCAGTAGTATGTTCGGGGGTCCGAGCACAGATACGCAGTATTTT. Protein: CASSMFGGPSTDTQYF.

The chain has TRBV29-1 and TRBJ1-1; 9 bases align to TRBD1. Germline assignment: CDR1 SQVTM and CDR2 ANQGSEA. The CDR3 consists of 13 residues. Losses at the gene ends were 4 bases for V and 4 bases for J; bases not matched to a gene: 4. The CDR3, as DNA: TGCAGCGTTGTAAGGGACAGGGCCACTGAAGCTTTCTTT. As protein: CSVVRDRATEAFF. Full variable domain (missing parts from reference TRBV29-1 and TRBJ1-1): SAVISQKPSRDICQRGTSLTIQCQVDSQVTMMFWYRQQPGQSLTLIATANQGSEATYESGFVIDKFPISRPNLTFSTLTVSNMSPEDSSIYLCSVVRDRATEAFFGQGTRLTVV.

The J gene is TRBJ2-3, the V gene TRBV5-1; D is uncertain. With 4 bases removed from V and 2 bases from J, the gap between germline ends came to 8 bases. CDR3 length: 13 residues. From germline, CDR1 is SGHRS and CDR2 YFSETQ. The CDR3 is CASSELPTDTQYF. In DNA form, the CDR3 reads TGCGCCAGCAGCGAACTACCCACAGATACGCAGTATTTT.

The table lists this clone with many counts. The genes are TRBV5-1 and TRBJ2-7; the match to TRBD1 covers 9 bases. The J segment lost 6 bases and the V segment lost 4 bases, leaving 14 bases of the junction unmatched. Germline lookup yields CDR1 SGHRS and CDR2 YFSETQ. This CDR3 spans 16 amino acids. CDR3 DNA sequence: TGCGCCAGCAGCCCCGACCCCGGGACAGGGAAGTCCGAGCAGTACGTC. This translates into CASSPDPGTGKSEQYV.

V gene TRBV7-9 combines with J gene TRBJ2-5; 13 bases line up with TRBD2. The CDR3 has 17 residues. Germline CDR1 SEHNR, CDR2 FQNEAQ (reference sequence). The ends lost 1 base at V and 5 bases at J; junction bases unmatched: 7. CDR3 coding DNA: TGTGCCAGCAGCTTAGTCGGGACTAGCGGGACCCGTGAGACCCAGTACTTC. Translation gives CASSLVGTSGTRETQYF.

The CDR3 bases are TGTGCCAGCAGTGGTTTGGGGACAAGCAACACCGGGGAGCTGTTTTTT. It specifies CASSGLGTSNTGELFF. The chain employs TRBV6-4 and TRBJ2-2; D possibly corresponds to TRBD1 (6 bases). The CDR3 is made up of 16 amino acids. V shed 4 bases and J shed 2 bases, with 14 bases lying between them. Germline CDR1 MRHNA, CDR2 SNTAGT.

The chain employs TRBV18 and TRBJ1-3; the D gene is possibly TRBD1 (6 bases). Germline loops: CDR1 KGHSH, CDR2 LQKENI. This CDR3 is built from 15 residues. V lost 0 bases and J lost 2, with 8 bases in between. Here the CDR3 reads CASSPPRDTGNTIYF. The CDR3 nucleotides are TGTGCCAGCTCACCACCCAGGGACACTGGAAACACCATATATTTT.

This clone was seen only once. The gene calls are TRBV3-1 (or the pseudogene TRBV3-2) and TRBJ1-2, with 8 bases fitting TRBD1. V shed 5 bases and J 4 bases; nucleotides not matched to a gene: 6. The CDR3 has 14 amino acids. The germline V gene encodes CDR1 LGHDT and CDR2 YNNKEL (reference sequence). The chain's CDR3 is CASSSGQGGYGYTF. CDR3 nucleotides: TGTGCCAGCAGCTCCGGACAGGGAGGCTATGGCTACACCTTC.

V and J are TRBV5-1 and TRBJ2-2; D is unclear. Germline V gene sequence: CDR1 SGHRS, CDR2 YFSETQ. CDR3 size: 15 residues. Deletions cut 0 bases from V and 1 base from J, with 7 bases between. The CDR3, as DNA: TGCGCCAGCAGCTTGGAGCCAGGGAACACCGGGGAGCTGTTTTTT. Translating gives CASSLEPGNTGELFF. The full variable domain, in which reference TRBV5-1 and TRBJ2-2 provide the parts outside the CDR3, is KAGVTQTPRYLIKTRGQQVTLSCSPISGHRSVSWYQQTPGQGLQFLFEYFSETQRNKGNFPGRFSGRQFSNSRSEMNVSTLELGDSALYLCASSLEPGNTGELFFGEGSRLTVL.

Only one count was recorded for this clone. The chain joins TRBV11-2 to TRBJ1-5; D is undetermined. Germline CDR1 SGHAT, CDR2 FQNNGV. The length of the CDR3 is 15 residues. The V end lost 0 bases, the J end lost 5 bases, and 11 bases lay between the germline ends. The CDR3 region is CASSLDPLPDQPQHF. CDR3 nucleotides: TGTGCCAGCAGCTTAGATCCCCTTCCGGATCAGCCCCAGCATTTT.

CDR3 amino acids: CAINPEMNTEAFF. The CDR3 nucleotides are TGTGCCATCAATCCCGAGATGAACACTGAAGCTTTCTTT. This chain uses TRBV10-3 with TRBJ1-1; no clear D. CDR1 is ENHRY, CDR2 SYGVKD, per germline. V was shortened by 7 bases and J by 0 bases, with 9 bases between the two germline ends. The CDR3 covers 13 residues.

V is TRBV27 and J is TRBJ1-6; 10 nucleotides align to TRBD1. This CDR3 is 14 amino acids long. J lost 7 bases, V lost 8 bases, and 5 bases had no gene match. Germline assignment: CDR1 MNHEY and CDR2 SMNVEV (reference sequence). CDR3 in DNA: TGTGCCAGCCGGGACAGGGGACAAAATTCACCCCTCCACTTT. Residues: CASRDRGQNSPLHF.

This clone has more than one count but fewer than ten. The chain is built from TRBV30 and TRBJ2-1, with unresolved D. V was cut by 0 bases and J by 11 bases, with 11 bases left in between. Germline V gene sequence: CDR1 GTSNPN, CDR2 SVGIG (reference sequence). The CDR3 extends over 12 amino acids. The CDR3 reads CAWSVRGPQQFF. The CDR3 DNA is TGTGCCTGGAGTGTTCGAGGTCCCCAGCAGTTCTTC.

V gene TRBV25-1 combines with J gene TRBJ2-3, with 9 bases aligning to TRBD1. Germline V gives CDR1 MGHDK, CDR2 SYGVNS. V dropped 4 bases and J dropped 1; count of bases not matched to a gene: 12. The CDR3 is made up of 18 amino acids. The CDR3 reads CASSGWTGVGRGTDTQYF. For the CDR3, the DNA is TGTGCCAGCAGTGGGTGGACAGGGGTTGGAAGGGGCACAGATACGCAGTATTTT.

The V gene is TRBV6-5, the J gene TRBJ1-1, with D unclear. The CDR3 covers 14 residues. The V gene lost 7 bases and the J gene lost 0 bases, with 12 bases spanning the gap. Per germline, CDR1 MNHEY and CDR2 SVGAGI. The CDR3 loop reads CASTLHSMNTEAFF. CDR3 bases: TGTGCCAGCACCTTACATAGCATGAACACTGAAGCTTTCTTT.

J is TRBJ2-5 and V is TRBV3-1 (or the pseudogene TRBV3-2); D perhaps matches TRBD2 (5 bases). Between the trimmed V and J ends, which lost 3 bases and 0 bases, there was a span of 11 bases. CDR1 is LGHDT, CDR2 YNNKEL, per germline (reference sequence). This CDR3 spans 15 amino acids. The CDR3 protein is CASSQDWRYQETQYF. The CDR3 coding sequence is TGTGCCAGCAGCCAGGACTGGCGATACCAAGAGACCCAGTACTTC.

This CDR3 reads CASSIGDRGSSGANVLTF. DNA of the CDR3: TGTGCCAGTAGTATTGGGGACAGGGGGTCCTCTGGGGCCAACGTCCTGACTTTC. The J gene is TRBJ2-6, the V gene TRBV19; 11 nucleotides match TRBD1. Germline trimming cut 3 bases from V and 0 bases from J; bases unmatched to any gene: 4. The CDR3 totals 18 residues. CDR1 LNHDA and CDR2 SQIVND come from the germline V gene (reference sequence).

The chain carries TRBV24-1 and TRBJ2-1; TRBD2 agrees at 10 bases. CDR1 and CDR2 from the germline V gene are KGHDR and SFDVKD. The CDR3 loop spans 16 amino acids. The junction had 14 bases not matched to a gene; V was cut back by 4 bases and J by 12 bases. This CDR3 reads CATSDPVLAGDFGQFF. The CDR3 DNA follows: TGTGCCACCAGTGACCCGGTGCTAGCGGGGGACTTTGGGCAGTTCTTC.

CDR3 amino acids: CASSVVGYTGELFF. The CDR3 DNA reads as TGTGCCAGCAGCGTAGTCGGTTACACCGGGGAGCTGTTTTTT. The V and J genes are TRBV9 and TRBJ2-2, with D unclear. Germline V CDR1 and CDR2: SGDLS, YYNGEE. V gave up 0 bases and J gave up 3 bases, with 6 bases separating them. There are 14 residues in the CDR3.